This T cell receptor (beta chain) was retrieved from a study of T cell changes during pregnancy in multiple sclerosis (dated by TCRdb to the late 2010s). General notes on the study: In women with multiple sclerosis, the researchers looked at how the T cell repertoire shifted as pregnancy progressed.

A word on this clone: No antigen is known for it. Base qualities are missing; no much larger clone stands one base away.

Reading the germline V gene (reference sequence) gives CDR1 LNHDA and CDR2 SQIVND. From the cysteine up to the phenylalanine, the CDR3 has a length of 13 residues. The entry retains the CDR3 DNA only, 39 bases that are in frame from base 1. For this chain, trimming is 5 bases at the V end and 4 bases at the J end, and the number of junction bases without a gene match is 4. The method behind the library was the immunoSEQ multiplex PCR assay. The table was pulled from immuneACCESS by TCRdb, which kept in-frame rearrangements only. Such tables lose some clones; where checked, under half of the loss comes from unresolved V genes, and the rest has no known cause. This sample holds roughly 72,000 clones; around 94% were observed only once. The ten largest clones represent about 0.22% of the sample.

The chain employs TRBV19 and TRBJ2-5; 7 bases in the middle match TRBD1. The TCR originated in a female donor with multiple sclerosis, enrolled in a pregnancy study. This material consisted of CD4+ T cells from peripheral blood mononuclear cells, taken before pregnancy. The DNA sequence follows: TGTGCCAGTAGTTCCGGACAGGCAGAGACCCAGTACTTC. Translation gives CASSSGQAETQYF.